Listed below are T cell receptor beta chains from one sample, sequenced in a study of blood T cell repertoires in COVID-19. The assay was immunoSEQ multiplex PCR, and TCRdb's table has in-frame clones only and misses some. In the table there are more than 90,000 clones, approximately 86% of which are singletons. Material: peripheral blood. These receptors came from a man aged 35-49 years with acute or convalescent COVID-19. Both conserved end residues are part of each CDR3. A D gene is named only where the DNA matches it firmly. Rows may omit the clone size; those that give it use once, few, many or a size class.

13 TRBJ1-1 TRBV5-1 . . CASSLGPGTEAFF TGCGCCAGCAGCTTGGGGCCGGGCACTGAAGCTTTCTTT
16 TRBJ2-1 TRBV7-7 TRBD2 . CASSLDASGGAGEQFF TGTGCTAGCAGCTTAGATGCTAGCGGGGGGGCAGGGGAGCAGTTCTTC
16 TRBJ2-7 TRBV11-2 TRBD2 few CASSFSLAGGSDEQYF TGTGCCAGCAGCTTCTCCTTAGCGGGAGGCAGCGACGAGCAGTACTTC
15 TRBJ2-2 TRBV12-2 . medium-sized CASRLGKQGPRELFF TGTGCAAGTCGGTTGGGGAAACAGGGTCCCCGGGAGCTGTTTTTT
13 TRBJ2-5 TRBV14 . once CASSQGVQETQYF TGTGCCAGCAGCCAAGGCGTTCAAGAGACCCAGTACTTC
12 TRBJ2-7 TRBV3-1/TRBV3-2 . . CASSQEGGEQYF TGTGCCAGCAGCCAAGAGGGGGGCGAGCAGTACTTC
15 TRBJ1-1 TRBV11-2 . . CASSLAGTMNTEAFF TGTGCCAGCAGCTTAGCCGGGACAATGAACACTGAAGCTTTCTTT
12 TRBJ2-1 TRBV19 . few CASSMGGGLQFF TGTGCCAGTAGTATGGGAGGGGGGCTACAGTTCTTC
16 TRBJ1-1 TRBV29-1 TRBD1 . CSVEDPLTGGLDEAFF TGCAGCGTTGAAGATCCCTTGACAGGGGGCTTGGATGAAGCTTTCTTT
16 TRBJ2-1 TRBV7-3 . once CASSSRPTRNYNEQFF TGTGCCAGCAGTTCACGGCCGACTAGAAATTACAATGAGCAGTTCTTC
13 TRBJ1-1 TRBV30 . . CAWSYGQNTEAFF TGTGCCTGGAGTTATGGCCAGAACACTGAAGCTTTCTTT
15 TRBJ2-1 TRBV19 . . CASSFTGTSYNEQFF TGTGCCAGTAGTTTCACGGGAACCTCCTACAATGAGCAGTTCTTC
13 TRBJ2-7 TRBV11-1 TRBD1 . CASSTGQGYEQYF TGTGCCAGCAGCACGGGACAGGGCTACGAGCAGTACTTC
16 TRBJ2-1 TRBV9 TRBD2 . CASSVTESGIGVEQFF TGTGCCAGCAGCGTGACTGAGAGCGGGATCGGGGTTGAGCAGTTCTTC
13 TRBJ1-2 TRBV12-3/TRBV12-4 TRBD1 . CASSQGQAFGYTF TGTGCCAGCAGCCAGGGACAGGCCTTTGGCTACACCTTC
13 TRBJ2-7 TRBV29-1 . once CSVVFPLSYEQYF TGCAGCGTTGTATTCCCTCTTTCCTACGAGCAGTACTTC
14 TRBJ2-1 TRBV6-6 . . CASSYRASYNEQFF TGTGCCAGCAGTTATAGAGCGTCCTACAATGAGCAGTTCTTC
13 TRBJ2-1 TRBV3-1/TRBV3-2 TRBD2 . CASSLWTRNEQFF TGTGCCAGCAGCCTCTGGACTAGGAATGAGCAGTTCTTC
16 TRBJ2-1 TRBV10-1 TRBD2 . CASSSRLAGGGDEQFF TGCGCCAGCAGCTCCCGTCTAGCGGGAGGAGGGGATGAGCAGTTCTTC
13 TRBJ1-2 TRBV5-1 . . CASSDRWDYGYTF TGCGCCAGCAGCGACAGGTGGGACTATGGCTACACCTTC
15 TRBJ2-4 TRBV27 . . CASSLSLQRKNIQYF TGTGCCAGCAGTTTATCCCTACAGAGAAAAAACATTCAGTACTTC
15 TRBJ1-4 TRBV5-1 . once CASSLGDSPEEKLFF TGCGCCAGCAGCTTGGGGGACTCCCCCGAGGAAAAACTGTTTTTT
15 TRBJ1-3 TRBV6-2/TRBV6-3 TRBD1 . CASSSKGQVRNTIYF TGTGCCAGCAGTTCCAAAGGACAGGTGCGAAACACCATATATTTT
16 TRBJ1-3 TRBV7-2 . . CASSTQTGYSGNTIYF TGTGCCAGCAGCACCCAGACAGGATACTCTGGAAACACCATATATTTT
15 TRBJ1-2 TRBV7-8 . . CASSLLPGMGYGYTF TGTGCCAGCAGCTTACTCCCAGGGATGGGCTATGGCTACACCTTC
18 TRBJ2-7 TRBV7-2 TRBD2 . CASSRRHSGGARSYEQYF TGTGCCAGCAGCAGACGTCATAGCGGGGGGGCCCGGTCCTACGAGCAGTACTTC
16 TRBJ2-1 TRBV5-4 TRBD2 . CASSLEWLAGYNEQFF TGTGCCAGCAGCTTGGAATGGCTAGCGGGATACAATGAGCAGTTCTTC
16 TRBJ1-2 TRBV30 . few CAWSPKSSIVSYGYTF TGTGCCTGGAGTCCAAAGTCGAGTATTGTCTCCTATGGCTACACCTTC
13 TRBJ1-2 TRBV12-3/TRBV12-4 . . CASSLAGSSGYTF TGTGCCAGCAGTTTAGCAGGGAGTAGCGGCTACACCTTC